This T cell receptor beta chain derives from a study of cytomegalovirus exposure and HLA in healthy donors. Study information: Of the donors genotyped, approximately 430 in all, 80% to 85% fell in the Caucasian-associated ancestry cluster.

Study outcomes and limitations: Immune exposure information available was restricted to CMV serostatus. Sequencing artifact likely explains a cluster of highly shared sequence variants.

Concerning this clone itself: Its antigen remains unknown.

The CDR3 loop spans 15 amino acids. Germline V lookup: CDR1 LNHDA, CDR2 SQIVND (reference sequence). The V gene lost 3 bases and the J gene lost 0 bases, with 12 bases spanning the gap. It was with 60 Vbeta and 13 Jbeta primers that the PCR ran. TCRdb's copy holds only in-frame clones and misses some; the assay was immunoSEQ multiplex PCR. The table has 100,000 to 150,000 clones, approximately 80% seen once. The source is a middle-aged woman in good health and CMV-seropositive. The sample comprised PBMCs. The rearrangement joins TRBV19 to TRBJ2-7, with TRBD2 as a possible D gene (7 bases). CDR3 protein: CASSIGGRSSYEQYF. DNA for the CDR3: TGTGCCAGTAGTATCGGGGGGCGATCCTCCTACGAGCAGTACTTC.